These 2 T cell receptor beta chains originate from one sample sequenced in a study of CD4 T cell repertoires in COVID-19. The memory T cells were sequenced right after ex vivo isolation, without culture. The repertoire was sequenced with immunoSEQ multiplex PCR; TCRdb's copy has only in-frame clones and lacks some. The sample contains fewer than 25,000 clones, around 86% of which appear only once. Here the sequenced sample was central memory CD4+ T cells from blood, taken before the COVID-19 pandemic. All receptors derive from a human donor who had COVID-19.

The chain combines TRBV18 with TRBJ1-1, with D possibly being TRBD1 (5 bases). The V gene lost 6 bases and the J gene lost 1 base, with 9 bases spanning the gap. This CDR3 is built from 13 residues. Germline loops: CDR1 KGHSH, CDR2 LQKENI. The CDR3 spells CASSRGGNTEAFF. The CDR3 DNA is TGTGCCAGCTCTCGGGGGGGGAACACTGAAGCTTTCTTT.

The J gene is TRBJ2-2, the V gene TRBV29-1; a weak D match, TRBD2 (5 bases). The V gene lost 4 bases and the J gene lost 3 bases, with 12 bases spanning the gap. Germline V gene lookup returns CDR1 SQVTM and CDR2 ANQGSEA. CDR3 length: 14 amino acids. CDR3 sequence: CSVGGRAYTGELFF. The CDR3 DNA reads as TGCAGCGTTGGTGGGAGAGCTTACACCGGGGAGCTGTTTTTT.